These T cell receptor beta chains were read from a single sample in a study of blood T cell repertoires in COVID-19. Libraries were prepared by immunoSEQ multiplex PCR; TCRdb keeps only in-frame clonotypes and omits some of them. The table shows 69,000 or so clones, with approximately 78% occurring only once. The sequenced sample was peripheral blood. Receptors originate from a woman of 80 years or more with acute or convalescent COVID-19. The CDR3 runs from the conserved cysteine through the conserved F or W. Each record gives: V gene, CDR3 length, J gene, D gene, clone size, CDR3 protein, CDR3 DNA. A D gene is named only where the DNA matches it firmly. Some rows mark clone size as missing; the rest say once, few, many or name a class of expanded clone.

TRBV5-1,13,TRBJ1-1,NA,NA,CASSLGGADEAFF,TGCGCCAGCAGCTTGGGCGGGGCAGACGAAGCTTTCTTT
TRBV7-9,15,TRBJ1-2,TRBD1,NA,CASSPRTGSNYGYTF,TGTGCCAGCAGCCCCCGGACAGGGTCTAACTATGGCTACACCTTC
TRBV6-5,13,TRBJ1-2,NA,NA,CASSQSANYGYTF,TGTGCCAGTTCCCAATCAGCGAACTATGGCTACACCTTC
TRBV12-5,14,TRBJ1-1,TRBD1,NA,CASGKTLQGREAFF,TGTGCTAGTGGTAAGACTTTACAGGGGCGGGAAGCTTTCTTT
TRBV12-3/TRBV12-4,12,TRBJ2-3,NA,NA,CASSRQGDTQYF,TGTGCCAGCAGCCGCCAGGGGGATACGCAGTATTTT
TRBV9,15,TRBJ2-3,NA,NA,CASSRTYQTTDTQYF,TGTGCCAGCAGCCGAACCTATCAAACCACAGATACGCAGTATTTT
TRBV6-1,14,TRBJ1-1,NA,NA,CASSVAGPDTEAFF,TGTGCCAGCAGTGTCGCGGGGCCTGACACTGAAGCTTTCTTT
TRBV2,15,TRBJ2-1,TRBD2,NA,CASSVLASGGDEQFF,TGTGCCAGCAGTGTTTTGGCTAGCGGGGGAGATGAGCAGTTCTTC
TRBV18,15,TRBJ2-3,NA,NA,CASSPLAASTDTQYF,TGTGCCAGCTCACCATTGGCCGCTAGCACAGATACGCAGTATTTT
TRBV2,16,TRBJ1-6,TRBD1,NA,CASTPWETGGNSPLHF,TGTGCCAGCACCCCTTGGGAGACAGGGGGTAATTCACCCCTCCACTTT
TRBV7-9,14,TRBJ1-3,NA,NA,CASSFDSSGNTIYF,TGTGCCAGCAGCTTCGACAGCTCTGGAAACACCATATATTTT
TRBV15,17,TRBJ1-6,NA,few,CATSRPTGGSYNSPLHF,TGTGCCACCAGCAGACCGACAGGCGGCTCCTATAATTCACCCCTCCACTTT
TRBV5-1,16,TRBJ2-7,TRBD2,NA,CASSLGGTSGAYEQYF,TGCGCCAGCAGCTTGGGAGGGACTAGCGGCGCGTACGAGCAGTACTTC
TRBV5-1,15,TRBJ1-5,TRBD1,NA,CASSPGTDSNQPQHF,TGCGCCAGCAGCCCCGGGACAGATAGCAATCAGCCCCAGCATTTT
TRBV2,15,TRBJ2-2,TRBD2,NA,CASSRGTSTTGELFF,TGTGCCAGCAGTAGGGGGACTAGCACGACCGGGGAGCTGTTTTTT
TRBV5-8,13,TRBJ1-2,NA,NA,CASSLVAVYGYTF,TGTGCCAGCAGCTTGGTCGCAGTCTATGGCTACACCTTC
TRBV6-1,16,TRBJ1-5,TRBD1,NA,CASSERWDRLNQPQHF,TGTGCCAGCAGTGAAAGATGGGACAGACTCAATCAGCCCCAGCATTTT
TRBV6-1,16,TRBJ1-6,NA,NA,CASSEKKSLYNSPLHF,TGTGCCAGCAGTGAGAAGAAATCCCTATATAATTCACCCCTCCACTTT
TRBV5-4,14,TRBJ1-2,TRBD1,NA,CASSLNRGQDGYTF,TGTGCCAGCAGCTTAAACAGGGGGCAAGATGGCTACACCTTC
TRBV5-1,16,TRBJ2-3,TRBD2,NA,CASSPNPGGSGDTQYF,TGCGCCAGCAGTCCCAACCCGGGGGGATCAGGGGATACGCAGTATTTT
TRBV5-1,14,TRBJ1-1,TRBD1,NA,CASSFGTGYAEAFF,TGCGCCAGCAGCTTTGGGACAGGGTACGCTGAAGCTTTCTTT
TRBV4-2,14,TRBJ1-1,NA,NA,CASSQDPGNTEAFF,TGTGCCAGCAGCCAAGATCCGGGGAACACTGAAGCTTTCTTT
TRBV5-6,13,TRBJ2-1,NA,NA,CASSVFSRYEQFF,TGTGCCAGCAGCGTCTTTAGTCGGTATGAGCAGTTCTTC
TRBV5-1,16,TRBJ2-1,TRBD2,NA,CASSLLGLAGVNEQFF,TGCGCCAGCAGCTTATTAGGGCTAGCGGGGGTCAATGAGCAGTTCTTC
TRBV27,15,TRBJ2-1,TRBD2,NA,CASTSGGVSYNEQFF,TGTGCCAGCACGTCCGGGGGGGTTTCCTACAATGAGCAGTTCTTC
TRBV5-1,14,TRBJ1-6,NA,NA,CASSLRAGDSPLHF,TGCGCCAGCAGCTTGAGGGCAGGGGACTCACCCCTCCACTTT
TRBV5-8,14,TRBJ1-1,TRBD1,NA,CASSYTGGFYEAFF,TGTGCCAGCAGCTATACAGGGGGGTTCTATGAAGCTTTCTTT
TRBV12-5,15,TRBJ1-4,NA,once,CASGLEQGGHEKLFF,TGTGCTAGTGGTTTGGAACAAGGGGGTCATGAAAAACTGTTTTTT
TRBV6-5,13,TRBJ2-1,TRBD1,NA,CASRIDRVHEQFF,TGTGCCAGCAGAATCGACAGGGTACATGAGCAGTTCTTC
TRBV18,14,TRBJ1-1,NA,NA,CASSLTDTRAEAFF,TGTGCCAGCTCCCTCACAGACACGAGGGCTGAAGCTTTCTTT
TRBV5-1,16,TRBJ2-7,TRBD1,NA,CASSLGRDRGSYEQYF,TGCGCCAGCAGCTTGGGCAGGGACAGGGGCTCCTACGAGCAGTACTTC
TRBV12-3/TRBV12-4,13,TRBJ1-5,NA,NA,CASSFRVNQPQHF,TGTGCCAGCAGTTTCAGGGTTAATCAGCCCCAGCATTTT
TRBV6-5,15,TRBJ1-5,TRBD1,NA,CASSSGTGSPQPQHF,TGTGCCAGCAGCTCCGGGACAGGGTCCCCTCAGCCCCAGCATTTT
TRBV6-1,14,TRBJ2-4,NA,NA,CASSDTVAKNIQYF,TGTGCCAGCAGTGATACTGTAGCCAAAAACATTCAGTACTTC
TRBV24-1,13,TRBJ1-1,TRBD1,once,CATRGDRDTEAFF,TGTGCCACCAGGGGAGACAGGGACACTGAAGCTTTCTTT
TRBV6-5,15,TRBJ1-1,TRBD1,NA,CASSTLGQGKPEAFF,TGTGCCAGCTCGACTTTAGGACAGGGTAAACCTGAAGCTTTCTTT
TRBV6-2/TRBV6-3,16,TRBJ1-2,NA,NA,CASSYSGDTANYGYTF,TGTGCCAGCAGTTACTCGGGGGACACAGCTAACTATGGCTACACCTTC
TRBV19,14,TRBJ1-5,NA,NA,CASSPTNSNQPQHF,TGTGCCAGTAGCCCCACAAATAGCAATCAGCCCCAGCATTTT
TRBV15,16,TRBJ2-1,TRBD2,NA,CATSRDVAGGYNEQFF,TGTGCCACCAGCAGAGACGTAGCGGGGGGATACAATGAGCAGTTCTTC
TRBV9,14,TRBJ2-2,TRBD2,NA,CASSLGGNSGELFF,TGTGCCAGCAGCCTGGGGGGGAATTCCGGGGAGCTGTTTTTT
TRBV6-5,13,TRBJ1-1,NA,NA,CASSRRGNTEAFF,TGTGCCAGCAGTAGGCGGGGCAACACTGAAGCTTTCTTT
TRBV6-5,14,TRBJ1-1,NA,NA,CASHLQGGNTEAFF,TGTGCCAGCCACCTTCAGGGAGGGAACACTGAAGCTTTCTTT